The rows below give T cell receptor beta chains drawn from one sample of a study of blood T cell repertoires in COVID-19. Assay used: immunoSEQ multiplex PCR; TCRdb lists only in-frame clones, some missing. The data hold over 110,000 clones, with approximately 89% observed a single time. What was sequenced was peripheral blood. These receptors were collected from a human donor in a cohort sampled during active COVID-19. CDR3s include the opening cysteine and the closing phenylalanine or tryptophan. Each record gives: V gene, clone size, J gene, D gene, CDR3 protein, CDR3 DNA. D genes are given only for firm matches. The size entry is marked missing in some rows and otherwise reads once, few, many or a size class.

TRBV7-7,-,TRBJ2-1,TRBD1,CASSLGTGGSNEQFF,TGTGCTAGCAGCTTAGGGACAGGGGGTTCCAATGAGCAGTTCTTC
TRBV15,-,TRBJ2-7,-,CATSRDLTGNYEQYF,TGTGCCACCAGCAGAGATCTAACAGGGAACTACGAGCAGTACTTC
TRBV5-4,-,TRBJ2-7,TRBD1,CASSARTGGSYEQYF,TGTGCCAGCAGCGCTAGGACAGGGGGCTCCTACGAGCAGTACTTC
TRBV7-2,-,TRBJ1-2,TRBD1,CASSILGQGGGYTF,TGTGCCAGCAGCATCTTAGGACAGGGAGGTGGCTACACCTTC
TRBV5-4,-,TRBJ1-1,TRBD1,CASSSPGQGNTEAFF,TGTGCCAGCAGCAGCCCCGGACAGGGGAACACTGAAGCTTTCTTT
TRBV5-1,medium-sized,TRBJ1-3,-,CASSVSTDRSIIIYF,TGCGCCAGCAGCGTATCGACAGACCGATCAATTATCATATATTTT
TRBV27,-,TRBJ2-1,TRBD2,CASSPGTSGNNEQFF,TGTGCCAGCAGTCCCGGGACTAGCGGGAACAATGAGCAGTTCTTC
TRBV19,few,TRBJ2-7,TRBD1,CASSIDGTGGYEQYF,TGTGCCAGTAGTATAGACGGGACAGGGGGCTACGAGCAGTACTTC
TRBV6-2/TRBV6-3,once,TRBJ1-4,-,CASSQAQNEKLFF,TGTGCCAGCAGTCAGGCTCAAAATGAAAAACTGTTTTTT
TRBV29-1,-,TRBJ1-1,TRBD1,CSASGQGATEAFF,TGCAGCGCATCGGGACAGGGGGCGACTGAAGCTTTCTTT
TRBV30,-,TRBJ1-1,-,CAWSGNRFTEAFF,TGTGCCTGGAGTGGGAACAGGTTTACTGAAGCTTTCTTT
TRBV28,-,TRBJ1-5,TRBD1,CASSLTSGTGPSNQPQHF,TGTGCCAGCAGTTTAACCTCCGGGACAGGACCGAGCAATCAGCCCCAGCATTTT
TRBV6-5,-,TRBJ2-1,-,CASSYAGSSYNEQFF,TGTGCCAGCAGTTACGCGGGGAGCTCCTACAATGAGCAGTTCTTC
TRBV11-2,-,TRBJ2-7,TRBD1,CASSFFSPHGTVPYEQYF,TGTGCCAGCAGCTTTTTTAGCCCCCATGGGACAGTCCCCTACGAGCAGTACTTC
TRBV7-9,-,TRBJ1-2,TRBD1,CASSSGTGDYGYTF,TGTGCCAGCAGCTCCGGGACAGGGGACTATGGCTACACCTTC
TRBV5-1,few,TRBJ2-7,TRBD1,CASSQTGWYEQYF,TGCGCCAGCAGCCAGACAGGGTGGTACGAGCAGTACTTC
TRBV29-1,few,TRBJ2-1,-,CSVEDWGRNEQFF,TGCAGCGTTGAAGACTGGGGCCGCAATGAGCAGTTCTTC
TRBV6-1,-,TRBJ1-2,-,CASSEARREGLYGYTF,TGTGCCAGCAGTGAAGCGCGGCGGGAGGGACTCTATGGCTACACCTTC
TRBV19,-,TRBJ1-4,TRBD1,CASSISLGTGGNEKLFF,TGTGCCAGTAGTATCAGCCTCGGGACAGGGGGGAATGAAAAACTGTTTTTT
TRBV19,-,TRBJ1-3,-,CATQVLSGNTIYF,TGTGCCACTCAGGTTCTCTCTGGAAACACCATATATTTT
TRBV5-1,-,TRBJ1-3,-,CASSLEGSGNTIYF,TGCGCCAGCAGCTTGGAGGGGTCTGGAAACACCATATATTTT
TRBV11-2,-,TRBJ1-2,-,CASSSRGGYTF,TGTGCCAGCAGCTCCCGAGGTGGCTACACCTTC
TRBV7-2,-,TRBJ2-3,TRBD2,CASSSQGLAGVDTQYF,TGTGCCAGCAGCTCGCAGGGGCTAGCGGGGGTAGATACGCAGTATTTT
TRBV19,once,TRBJ1-1,-,CASSRLKGTEAFF,TGTGCCAGTAGTAGATTGAAGGGGACTGAAGCTTTCTTT
TRBV12-3/TRBV12-4,once,TRBJ2-1,-,CASSSTPREQFF,TGTGCCAGCAGTTCGACACCCCGGGAGCAGTTCTTC
TRBV14,many,TRBJ1-2,-,CASSQDGRAVYGYTF,TGTGCCAGCAGCCAAGATGGGCGGGCAGTCTATGGCTACACCTTC
TRBV6-1,-,TRBJ2-7,-,CASSESSYEQYF,TGTGCCAGCAGTGAGAGCTCCTACGAGCAGTACTTC
TRBV7-3,-,TRBJ2-3,TRBD2,CASSLTGLAGRHTQYF,TGTGCCAGCAGCCTGACAGGACTAGCGGGGAGGCATACGCAGTATTTT
TRBV11-2,-,TRBJ1-1,TRBD1,CASSFKDRDTEAFF,TGTGCCAGCAGCTTCAAGGACAGGGACACTGAAGCTTTCTTT
TRBV19,-,TRBJ2-7,TRBD1,CASSMGQGKGYEQYF,TGTGCCAGTAGTATGGGACAGGGAAAGGGCTACGAGCAGTACTTC
TRBV15,once,TRBJ1-4,-,CATSRAGGVNEKLFF,TGTGCCACCAGCAGAGCTGGGGGGGTAAATGAAAAACTGTTTTTT
TRBV13,-,TRBJ1-2,TRBD1,CASSFQGQAGYTF,TGTGCCAGCAGCTTCCAAGGACAGGCTGGCTACACCTTC
TRBV27,-,TRBJ1-5,-,CASSPTGLGNQPQHF,TGTGCCAGCAGTCCCACAGGTCTAGGCAATCAGCCCCAGCATTTT
TRBV12-3/TRBV12-4,-,TRBJ2-7,-,CASSSTEAEQYF,TGTGCCAGCAGTTCGACAGAAGCCGAGCAGTACTTC
TRBV3-1/TRBV3-2,-,TRBJ1-1,-,CASSLDYPPNTEAFF,TGTGCCAGCAGCCTCGACTATCCCCCGAACACTGAAGCTTTCTTT
TRBV4-3,many,TRBJ1-2,-,CASSQGAGIGGYTF,TGCGCCAGCAGCCAAGGAGCAGGGATAGGAGGCTACACCTTC
TRBV20-1,-,TRBJ1-1,-,CSASTGWDTEAFF,TGCAGTGCTAGTACAGGGTGGGACACTGAAGCTTTCTTT
TRBV19,once,TRBJ1-5,-,CATHQGWWNQPQHF,TGTGCCACCCATCAGGGGTGGTGGAATCAGCCCCAGCATTTT
TRBV27,-,TRBJ1-6,TRBD1,CASRIRQGARSPLHF,TGTGCCAGCAGGATCAGACAGGGGGCCAGGTCACCCCTCCACTTT
TRBV11-2,-,TRBJ2-3,-,CASSLGGYSTDTQYF,TGTGCCAGCAGTCTCGGGGGTTATAGCACAGATACGCAGTATTTT
TRBV30,-,TRBJ1-6,TRBD1,CAWETQTGDTSPLHF,TGTGCCTGGGAAACCCAGACAGGGGACACTTCACCCCTCCACTTT
TRBV9,-,TRBJ1-6,-,CASSVVPYNSPLHF,TGTGCCAGCAGCGTAGTCCCATATAATTCACCCCTCCACTTT